The 13 T cell receptor beta chains reported below all come from one sample, sequenced in a study of CXCR3-negative and CXCR3-positive naive CD8 T cells. 5' RACE with UMI labels generated the TRB cDNA libraries. TCRdb re-called the 5' RACE reads and catalogs CDR3 proteins one per entry, DNA excluded. This specimen shows some 66,000 distinct CDR3 sequences; the ten leading clones hold roughly 1.5%. Sequenced: naive CXCR3- CD8+ T cells from blood. Subset meaning: CD45RO-CCR7+CD27+CD95- naive CD8+ T cells lacking CXCR3 (TNR3-). These receptors all come from a human donor in good health. Some clones in this sample may be carry-over from other donors' samples.

This chain joins TRBV29-1 and TRBJ2-7; the D call of TRBD1 rests on TCRdb alone, since no DNA is present to check it. The CDR3 is 14 residues long. CDR1 and CDR2 (germline): SQVTM, ANQGSEA. CDR3 protein: CSVESTGTNYEQYF.

This chain joins TRBV4-1 and TRBJ2-7; TCRdb designates TRBD1, a call that cannot be tested without DNA. The germline gives CDR1 MGHRA, CDR2 YSYEKL. The CDR3 runs to 14 residues. The CDR3 spells CASSQDWSGYEQYF.

The J gene is TRBJ2-7, the V gene TRBV11-2; TCRdb reports TRBD1, a call that lacks DNA to check it against. From germline, CDR1 is SGHAT and CDR2 FQNNGV. CDR3 length equals 15 residues. The CDR3 loop is CASSVAGTPTYEQYF.

This sequence joins TRBV29-1 and TRBJ2-1; TCRdb selects TRBD2, and the lack of DNA leaves this call unchecked. Germline V lookup: CDR1 SQVTM, CDR2 ANQGSEA. The CDR3 is 13 residues long. This CDR3 is CSVKAGGLNEQFF.

CDR3 residues: CASTSSLEDTQYF. The gene calls are TRBV28 and TRBJ2-3. This CDR3 spans 13 amino acids. From germline, CDR1 is MDHEN and CDR2 SYDVKM.

The gene calls are TRBV6-4 and TRBJ2-2; TCRdb's D call, TRBD1, is unchecked because there is no DNA. The V gene's germline CDR1 is MRHNA and CDR2 SNTAGT. The length of the CDR3 is 15 residues. The CDR3: CASSDSSGGTGELFF.

The chain is built from TRBV10-2 and TRBJ1-4. CDR3 size: 14 residues. Germline V gene sequence: CDR1 WSHSY, CDR2 SAAADI. The CDR3 loop is CASSDGTRGEKLFF.

CDR3 in amino acids: CASSEAVENTEAFF. The chain couples TRBV6-1 to TRBJ1-1. Germline loops: CDR1 MNHNS, CDR2 SASEGT. The CDR3 loop spans 14 amino acids.

V usage is TRBV14 and J usage is TRBJ2-2; the D gene TCRdb calls, TRBD2, cannot be checked with no DNA. The CDR3 contains 16 residues. CDR1 is SGHDN and CDR2 is FVKESK in the germline V gene. The CDR3 reads CASSQEEGRNTGELFF.

V gene TRBV7-9 combines with J gene TRBJ2-1; TCRdb proposes TRBD1, but this gene call is untestable without DNA. CDR3 length: 14 residues. Germline CDR1 is SEHNR and CDR2 is FQNEAQ (reference sequence). CDR3 residues: CASTPAGTHNEQFF.

The V call is TRBV28, the J call TRBJ2-1; TCRdb outputs TRBD1, but without DNA this stays unchecked. The CDR3 totals 14 residues. Germline V gene lookup returns CDR1 MDHEN and CDR2 SYDVKM. Here the CDR3 reads CASHRAGTYNEQFF.

The rearrangement uses TRBV6-5 and TRBJ2-2; checking the TCRdb D call of TRBD1 is not possible without DNA. The length of the CDR3 is 15 residues. Germline lookup yields CDR1 MNHEY and CDR2 SVGAGI. CDR3: CASFYQGAFTGELFF.

The chain is built from TRBV11-2 and TRBJ2-7; the TRBD1 assignment by TCRdb is unverifiable without DNA. Looked up from germline, CDR1 is SGHAT and CDR2 is FQNNGV. The CDR3 is 14 amino acids. The CDR3 sequence is CASSTGQGYVEQYF.